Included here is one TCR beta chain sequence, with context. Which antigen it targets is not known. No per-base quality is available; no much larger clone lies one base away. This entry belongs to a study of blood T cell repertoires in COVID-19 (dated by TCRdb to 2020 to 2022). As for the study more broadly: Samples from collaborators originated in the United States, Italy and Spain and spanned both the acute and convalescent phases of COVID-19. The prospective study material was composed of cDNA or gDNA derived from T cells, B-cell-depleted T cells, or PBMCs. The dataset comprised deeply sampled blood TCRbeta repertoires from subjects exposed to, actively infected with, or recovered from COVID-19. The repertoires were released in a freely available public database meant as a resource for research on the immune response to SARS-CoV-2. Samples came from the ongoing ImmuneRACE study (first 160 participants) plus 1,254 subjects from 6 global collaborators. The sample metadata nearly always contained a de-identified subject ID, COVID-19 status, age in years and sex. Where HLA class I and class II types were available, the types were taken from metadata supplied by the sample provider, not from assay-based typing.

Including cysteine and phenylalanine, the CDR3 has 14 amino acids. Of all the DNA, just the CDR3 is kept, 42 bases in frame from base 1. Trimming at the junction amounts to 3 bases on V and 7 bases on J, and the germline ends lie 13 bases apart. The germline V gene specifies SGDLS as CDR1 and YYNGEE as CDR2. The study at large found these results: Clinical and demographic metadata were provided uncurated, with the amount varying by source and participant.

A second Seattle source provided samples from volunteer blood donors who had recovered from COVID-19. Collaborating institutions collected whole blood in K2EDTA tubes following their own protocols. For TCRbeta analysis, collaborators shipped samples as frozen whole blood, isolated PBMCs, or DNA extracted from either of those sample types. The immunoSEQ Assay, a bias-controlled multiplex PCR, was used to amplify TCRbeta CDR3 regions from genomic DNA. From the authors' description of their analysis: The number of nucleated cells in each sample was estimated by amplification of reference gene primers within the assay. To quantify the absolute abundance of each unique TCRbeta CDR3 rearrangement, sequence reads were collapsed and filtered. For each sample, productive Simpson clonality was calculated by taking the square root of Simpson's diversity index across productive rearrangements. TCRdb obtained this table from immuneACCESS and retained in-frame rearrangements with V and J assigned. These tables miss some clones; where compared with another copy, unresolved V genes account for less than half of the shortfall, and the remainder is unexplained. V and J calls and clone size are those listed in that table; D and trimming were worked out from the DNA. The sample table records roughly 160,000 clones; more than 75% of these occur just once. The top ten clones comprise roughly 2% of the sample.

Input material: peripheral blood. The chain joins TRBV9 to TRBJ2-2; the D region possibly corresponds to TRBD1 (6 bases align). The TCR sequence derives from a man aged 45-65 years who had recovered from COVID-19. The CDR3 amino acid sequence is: CASSGSQGNGELFF. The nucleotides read TGTGCCAGCAGCGGCTCACAGGGAAACGGGGAGCTGTTTTTT.